One sample yielded the 23 T cell receptor beta chains listed below, sequenced in a study of control samples from healthy donors and cancer patients. Repertoires were generated with immunoSEQ multiplex PCR, while TCRdb's copy carries only in-frame clones and drops some. The sample carries over 25,000 clones, 80% to 90% recorded once. The sequenced sample was PBMCs. These TCRs come from a woman in her forties with lung cancer.

The rearrangement links TRBV2 to TRBJ1-6; possibly TRBD1 for D (5 bases). The CDR3 length is 15 residues. V was trimmed by 7 bases and J by 5 bases, leaving 15 bases between them. The germline gives CDR1 SNHLY, CDR2 FYNNEI. The CDR3 here is CASTRTRSDNSPLHF. The CDR3 bases are TGTGCCAGCACCAGGACAAGGAGTGATAATTCACCCCTCCACTTT.

This clone was seen a few times. In the same sample, other DNA sequences code for this CDR3. The chain links TRBV11-2 to TRBJ2-2; D is ambiguous. With 1 base removed from V and 1 base from J, the gap between germline ends came to 7 bases. CDR1 is SGHAT, CDR2 FQNNGV, per germline. This CDR3 contains 15 residues. In DNA form, the CDR3 reads TGTGCCAGCAGCTTAGTCTCGGGGAACACCGGGGAGCTGTTTTTT. It codes for CASSLVSGNTGELFF.

The gene calls are TRBV7-6 and TRBJ2-7; 7 bases align to TRBD2. The CDR3 extends over 15 amino acids. Germline trimming cut 3 bases from V and 6 bases from J; bases unmatched to any gene: 11. Germline CDR1 and CDR2: SGHVS and FNYEAQ. This CDR3 reads CASSLVLGGGSEQYF. CDR3 DNA sequence: TGTGCCAGCAGCTTGGTTTTAGGCGGGGGATCCGAGCAGTACTTC.

The rearrangement links TRBV7-6 to TRBJ2-7; 11 bases fit TRBD2. The CDR3 contains 16 residues. The V segment lost 5 bases and the J segment 5 bases; nucleotides outside the gene matches: 11. Germline CDR1 is SGHVS and CDR2 is FNYEAQ. CDR3 loop: CASSPGTSGSWDEQYF. CDR3 DNA sequence: TGTGCCAGCAGCCCCGGGACTAGCGGCTCTTGGGACGAGCAGTACTTC.

V gene TRBV5-1 combines with J gene TRBJ2-7; D possibly uses TRBD1 or TRBD2 (7 bases each). V lost 2 bases to trimming and J lost 6 bases, with 24 bases between them. This CDR3 is built from 17 residues. Germline CDR1 is SGHRS and CDR2 is YFSETQ. In DNA, the CDR3 is TGCGCCAGCAGCTTTATCGGCCAGCGGGACAGTCTCTCCGAGCAGTACTTC. As protein: CASSFIGQRDSLSEQYF. Combining the CDR3 with reference TRBV5-1 and TRBJ2-7 gives the whole variable domain KAGVTQTPRYLIKTRGQQVTLSCSPISGHRSVSWYQQTPGQGLQFLFEYFSETQRNKGNFPGRFSGRQFSNSRSEMNVSTLELGDSALYLCASSFIGQRDSLSEQYFGPGTRLTVT.

The V and J genes are TRBV7-8 and TRBJ2-5, with D possibly TRBD2 on 6 matching bases. This CDR3 has 13 residues. V lost 3 bases and J 7 bases, leaving 12 bases between the germline ends. Germline-derived CDR1 and CDR2 are SGHVS and FQNEAQ. CDR3 sequence: CASSFGGAGTQYF. The CDR3, as DNA: TGTGCCAGCAGCTTCGGCGGAGCGGGGACCCAGTACTTC.

This chain uses TRBV3-1 (or the pseudogene TRBV3-2) with TRBJ2-5, with D possibly being TRBD1 (5 bases). Trimming shortened V by 0 bases and J by 1 base, and 9 bases separated the two germline ends. CDR1 and CDR2 (germline): LGHDT, YNNKEL (reference sequence). The CDR3 is 15 residues long. CDR3 residues: CASSQDQGGQETQYF. The DNA of the CDR3 is TGTGCCAGCAGCCAAGATCAGGGCGGCCAAGAGACCCAGTACTTC.

This chain links TRBV4-3 with TRBJ1-1; D is possibly TRBD1 (5 bases). The CDR3 totals 14 residues. The germline gives CDR1 LGHNA, CDR2 YSLEER. Trimming took 0 bases from V and 6 from J, leaving 11 bases between them. The CDR3 spells CASSQEWQGAEAFF. The CDR3 DNA reads TGCGCCAGCAGCCAAGAGTGGCAGGGAGCTGAAGCTTTCTTT.

The chain links TRBV27 to TRBJ1-2; TRBD1 might be the D (5 bases). The CDR3 is 13 residues long. The V end lost 2 bases, the J end lost 6 bases, and 10 bases lay between the germline ends. Germline CDR1 MNHEY, CDR2 SMNVEV (reference sequence). CDR3 in DNA: TGTGCCAGCAGTTTAATGGGGGTGGATGGCTACACCTTC. Translating gives CASSLMGVDGYTF.

This clone has just one count. The chain combines TRBV4-1 with TRBJ1-1; no definite D call. Trimming took off 3 bases at V and 7 bases at J, with 15 bases between the two ends. This CDR3 comprises 14 residues. The germline V gene has CDR1 MGHRA and CDR2 YSYEKL. CDR3 in amino acids: CASSHQNQVSEAFF. For the CDR3, the DNA is TGCGCCAGCAGCCATCAAAATCAGGTCAGTGAAGCTTTCTTT.

This rearrangement joins TRBV12-3 or TRBV12-4 to TRBJ1-2; the match to TRBD1 covers 8 bases. With 5 bases clipped from V and 6 bases from J, the junction kept 5 bases outside the gene matches. The CDR3 is 13 amino acids. CDR3 region: CASSGWTGNGYTF. In DNA form, the CDR3 reads TGTGCCAGCAGTGGATGGACAGGGAATGGCTACACCTTC.

This clone has only a few counts. The chain is built from TRBV4-1 and TRBJ2-4; either TRBD1 or TRBD2 may fit D (7 bases each). The CDR3 covers 16 residues. Germline V gene lookup returns CDR1 MGHRA and CDR2 YSYEKL. V was trimmed by 4 bases and J by 0 bases, leaving 13 bases between them. DNA of the CDR3: TGCGCCAGCAGCCCAGGGGGGGCTCTAGCCAAAAACATTCAGTACTTC. It yields the protein CASSPGGALAKNIQYF.

The chain couples TRBV12-3 or TRBV12-4 to TRBJ1-2; D unresolved. V lost 5 bases, J lost 4 bases, and 8 bases lay in between. This CDR3 is built from 12 residues. The CDR3 DNA sequence: TGTGCCAGCAGTACGACACCCTATGGCTACACCTTC. Protein product: CASSTTPYGYTF.

This chain connects TRBV4-3 to TRBJ1-5; a possible D gene is TRBD1 (5 bases). Germline CDR1 is LGHNA and CDR2 is YSLEER. The CDR3 extends over 15 amino acids. V lost 4 bases and J 4 bases, leaving 14 bases between the germline ends. The CDR3 is CASSPAWGVNQPQHF. CDR3 DNA sequence: TGCGCCAGCAGCCCGGCCTGGGGGGTAAATCAGCCCCAGCATTTT.

This chain connects TRBV28 to TRBJ2-3, with D unresolved. CDR3 length: 14 amino acids. V dropped 5 bases and J dropped 1 base, with 10 bases sitting between them. Germline CDR1 is MDHEN and CDR2 is SYDVKM. The chain's CDR3 is CASSGRYRTDTQYF. DNA of the CDR3: TGTGCCAGCAGTGGAAGATACCGCACAGATACGCAGTATTTT.

V is TRBV10-3 and J is TRBJ1-2; maybe TRBD1 (5 bases). This CDR3 contains 12 residues. Per germline, CDR1 ENHRY and CDR2 SYGVKD. V lost 5 bases and J 4 bases, leaving 8 bases between the germline ends. CDR3 amino acids: CAISLDSYGYTF. CDR3 coding DNA: TGTGCCATCAGTCTTGACAGCTATGGCTACACCTTC.

This sequence joins TRBV4-3 and TRBJ2-5; D is perhaps TRBD2 (5 bases). Per germline, CDR1 LGHNA and CDR2 YSLEER. V lost 0 bases to trimming and J lost 6 bases, with 11 bases between them. This CDR3 comprises 14 residues. The CDR3 DNA reads as TGCGCCAGCAGCCAAGATCGAGAGGGAAAGACCCAGTACTTC. Amino acids: CASSQDREGKTQYF.

The V gene is TRBV7-7, the J gene TRBJ1-1; D may be TRBD1 (5 bases). V was pared by 2 bases and J by 3 bases, with 7 bases between. This CDR3 is built from 13 residues. From germline, CDR1 is SSHAT and CDR2 FNYEAQ (reference sequence). In DNA form, the CDR3 reads TGTGCCAGCAGCTTACGGGGGGACACTGAAGCTTTCTTT. Its protein is CASSLRGDTEAFF.

V gene TRBV4-3 combines with J gene TRBJ2-1; tentatively, D is TRBD1 or TRBD2 (6 bases each). This CDR3 has 14 residues. The V gene's germline CDR1 is LGHNA and CDR2 YSLEER. Trimming cost V 5 bases and J 4 bases, with 12 bases left between them. The CDR3 sequence is CASSRGAGYNEQFF. The CDR3 DNA sequence: TGCGCCAGCAGCAGGGGGGCCGGTTACAATGAGCAGTTCTTC.

This clone appeared once. The rearrangement links TRBV5-1 to TRBJ2-5; 10 bases agree with TRBD1. Trimming took 4 bases from V and 5 from J; bases not matched to a gene: 8. Germline V gene data show CDR1 as SGHRS and CDR2 as YFSETQ. The length of the CDR3 is 15 residues. CDR3 amino acids: CASSTQTGQGETQYF. DNA for the CDR3: TGCGCCAGCAGCACACAAACGGGACAGGGGGAGACCCAGTACTTC.

The V call is TRBV5-1, the J call TRBJ2-1; no clear D gene. The CDR3 totals 16 residues. V lost 0 bases, J lost 0 bases, and 10 bases lay in between. CDR1 is SGHRS, CDR2 YFSETQ, per germline. The CDR3 region has the DNA TGCGCCAGCAGCTTGGACGTGGCCAGCTCCTACAATGAGCAGTTCTTC. This gives the protein CASSLDVASSYNEQFF.

In its sample, this clone was seen once. V and J are TRBV5-8 and TRBJ2-1, with a weak D call TRBD2 (5 bases). Trimming took off 5 bases at V and 7 bases at J, with 10 bases between the two ends. This CDR3 is built from 12 residues. The germline V gene has CDR1 SGHTS and CDR2 YDEGEE. The CDR3 bases are TGTGCCAGCAGGTTGAGAGGGAATGAGCAGTTCTTC. Translated, it gives CASRLRGNEQFF.

The CDR3 region has the DNA TGTGCCAGTAGTATAGGCCCTGCAACAGAGACCCAGTACTTC. Its translation is CASSIGPATETQYF. The rearrangement joins TRBV19 to TRBJ2-5; D is uncertain. The CDR3 sequence is 14 residues long. The V end lost 1 base, the J end lost 4 bases, and 10 bases lay between the germline ends. Germline V gives CDR1 LNHDA, CDR2 SQIVND (reference sequence).